The 7 T cell receptor beta chains reported below all come from one sample, sequenced in a study of radiation and T cells in renal cell carcinoma. Repertoires were generated with immunoSEQ multiplex PCR, while TCRdb's copy carries only in-frame clones and drops some. Of over 90,000 clones in the sample, approximately 82% are singletons; the top ten hold approximately 7.7%. The time point denotes: blood 4 weeks post-SBRT, at nephrectomy. The treatment is: 15 Gy SBRT to primary tumor, nephrectomy 4 weeks later. The specimen was blood, collected from a patient whose treatment included radiotherapy and nephrectomy. These receptors were taken from a man in his fifties or sixties with renal cell carcinoma.

The rearrangement uses TRBV7-7 and TRBJ2-2; 7 bases agree with TRBD2. V was clipped by 2 bases and J by 4 bases; unmatched bases: 4. The CDR3 contains 15 residues. Germline values: CDR1 SSHAT, CDR2 FNYEAQ (reference sequence). DNA of the CDR3: TGTGCCAGCAGCTTAATGGCTAGCGGCACCGGGGAGCTGTTTTTT. Residues: CASSLMASGTGELFF.

This clone has only one observation. This rearrangement joins TRBV10-3 to TRBJ2-6; TRBD1 agrees at 11 bases. The CDR3 is made up of 18 amino acids. V gave up 7 bases and J gave up 1 base; unmatched junction bases: 9. Germline loops: CDR1 ENHRY, CDR2 SYGVKD. The CDR3 DNA follows: TGTGCCATCAACCGAGCCGGGACAGGGGGTTCTGGGGCCAACGTCCTGACTTTC. Translation gives CAINRAGTGGSGANVLTF.

This chain links TRBV27 with TRBJ2-1, with 11 bases matching TRBD2. Unmatched junction bases numbered 5, after V lost 4 bases and J lost 15 bases. This CDR3 is 12 amino acids long. The germline V gene encodes CDR1 MNHEY and CDR2 SMNVEV (reference sequence). The CDR3 sequence: CASSSPSGRWFF. CDR3 bases: TGTGCCAGCAGTTCACCTAGCGGGAGGTGGTTCTTC.

This chain connects TRBV5-6 to TRBJ2-7, with 11 bases identical to TRBD1. CDR1 and CDR2 from the germline V gene are SGHDT and YYEEEE. The CDR3 spans 14 residues. Trimming took 2 bases from V and 5 from J; bases not matched to a gene: 3. The CDR3 nucleotides read TGTGCCAGCAGCTTTGGACAGGGGGCCCACGAGCAGTACTTC. Amino acid sequence: CASSFGQGAHEQYF. The full variable domain, rest sourced from reference TRBV5-6 and TRBJ2-7, is DAGVTQSPTHLIKTRGQQVTLRCSPKSGHDTVSWYQQALGQGPQFIFQYYEEEERQRGNFPDRFSGHQFPNYSSELNVNALLLGDSALYLCASSFGQGAHEQYFGPGTRLTVT.

This sequence joins TRBV7-2 and TRBJ1-5, with D maybe TRBD1 (6 bases). The CDR3 consists of 14 residues. The germline gives CDR1 SGHTA, CDR2 FQGNSA. V shed 1 base and J shed 5 bases, with 9 bases lying between them. As DNA, the CDR3 is TGTGCCAGCAGCTTAGAAGGGGGGGATCAGCCCCAGCATTTT. The encoded protein is CASSLEGGDQPQHF. The full variable domain, in which reference TRBV7-2 and TRBJ1-5 provide the parts outside the CDR3, is GAGVSQSPSNKVTEKGKDVELRCDPISGHTALYWYRQSLGQGLEFLIYFQGNSAPDKSGLPSDRFSAERTGGSVSTLTIQRTQQEDSAVYLCASSLEGGDQPQHFGDGTRLSIL.

This clone showed up just a few times. V gene TRBV10-3 combines with J gene TRBJ2-2, with 8 bases aligning to TRBD1. The germline V gene encodes CDR1 ENHRY and CDR2 SYGVKD. The CDR3 sequence is 15 residues long. V shed 0 bases and J 6 bases; nucleotides not matched to a gene: 3. The CDR3 region is CAISESRTGPGELFF. The CDR3 DNA sequence: TGTGCCATCAGTGAGTCGCGGACAGGGCCCGGGGAGCTGTTTTTT.

V gene TRBV9 combines with J gene TRBJ2-3, with unresolved D. Trimming shortened V by 0 bases and J by 3 bases, and 17 bases separated the two germline ends. The germline V gene encodes CDR1 SGDLS and CDR2 YYNGEE. This CDR3 has 17 amino acids. Here the CDR3 reads CASSVEGRVGITDTQYF. CDR3 bases: TGTGCCAGCAGCGTAGAAGGCCGAGTCGGCATAACAGATACGCAGTATTTT.